Listed here are 23 T cell receptor beta chains from one sample, sequenced in a study of CD8+ T cells in alopecia areata. Treatment specified: oral pan-JAK inhibitor, 5-10 mg twice daily. Extracted RNA was reverse transcribed, and the resulting cDNA served as sequencing template. The protocol was immunoSEQ multiplex PCR, while the TCRdb copy is restricted to in-frame clones and leaves out a portion. Among more than 95,000 clones, about nine tenths were seen once, and the ten largest hold roughly 10%. This specimen consisted of CD8+ T cells sorted from blood, obtained at week 34, from a patient treated with tofacitinib. Receptor source: a human donor with alopecia areata.

This chain connects TRBV11-2 to TRBJ1-1, with TRBD1 as a possible D gene (5 bases). V lost 5 bases, J lost 10 bases, and 14 bases lay in between. Looked up from germline, CDR1 is SGHAT and CDR2 is FQNNGV. There are 12 residues in the CDR3. CDR3 sequence: CASSQAWGGAFF. CDR3 coding DNA: TGTGCCAGCAGCCAAGCCTGGGGGGGAGCTTTCTTT.

V is TRBV5-6 and J is TRBJ1-1; D gene unclear. V was cut by 4 bases and J by 1 base, with 5 bases left in between. The CDR3 loop spans 12 amino acids. Germline V gives CDR1 SGHDT, CDR2 YYEEEE. The CDR3 sequence is CASSVGNTEAFF. CDR3 nucleotides: TGTGCCAGCAGCGTGGGGAACACTGAAGCTTTCTTT.

The chain carries TRBV7-9 and TRBJ2-3; maybe TRBD2 (6 bases). The germline gives CDR1 SEHNR, CDR2 FQNEAQ (reference sequence). The CDR3 contains 14 residues. Deletions cut 4 bases from V and 1 base from J, with 9 bases between. The CDR3, as DNA: TGTGCCAGCAGCTCGGGACTTCGCACAGATACGCAGTATTTT. It encodes CASSSGLRTDTQYF.

The chain links TRBV7-9 to TRBJ2-3; tentative D call: TRBD2 (6 bases). Trimming took 5 bases from V and 5 from J, leaving 17 bases between them. The germline gives CDR1 SEHNR, CDR2 FQNEAQ (reference sequence). The CDR3 has 15 amino acids. The CDR3 bases are TGTGCCAGCAGCCCCAGACTAGATTTTGGAGATACGCAGTATTTT. Its protein is CASSPRLDFGDTQYF.

This rearrangement joins TRBV29-1 to TRBJ2-1; 7 bases fit TRBD2. Germline V gene lookup returns CDR1 SQVTM and CDR2 ANQGSEA. J gave up 4 bases and V 5 bases, and 5 bases lay outside the gene matches. This CDR3 is built from 13 residues. CDR3 region: CSVPAGKYNEQFF. Written as DNA, the CDR3 is TGCAGCGTTCCAGCGGGGAAGTACAATGAGCAGTTCTTC.

The V call is TRBV7-9, the J call TRBJ2-7; D uncertain. Germline lookup yields CDR1 SEHNR and CDR2 FQNEAQ (reference sequence). The V gene lost 1 base and the J gene lost 3 bases, with 4 bases spanning the gap. This CDR3 contains 12 residues. The CDR3 DNA reads TGTGCCAGCAGCTTAGAACACTACGAGCAGTACTTC. It specifies CASSLEHYEQYF.

This chain uses TRBV5-5 with TRBJ2-7; 11 bases align to TRBD2. V trimming: 4 bases; J trimming: 3 bases; junction bases outside the gene matches: 12. CDR1 is SGHKS, CDR2 YYEKEE, per germline (reference sequence). The CDR3 consists of 17 residues. CDR3 in DNA: TGTGCCAGCAGCGCAGGACTAGCGGGTCCTCGAATCTACGAGCAGTACTTC. As protein: CASSAGLAGPRIYEQYF.

In this sample, this clone turned up once. The chain joins TRBV7-9 to TRBJ1-4; D gene uncertain. V was shortened by 5 bases and J by 7 bases, with 17 bases between the two germline ends. Germline values: CDR1 SEHNR, CDR2 FQNEAQ (reference sequence). There are 15 residues in the CDR3. The chain's CDR3 is CASSRLEERGEKLFF. In DNA form, the CDR3 reads TGTGCCAGCAGCCGGCTAGAGGAGCGAGGTGAAAAACTGTTTTTT.

The CDR3 DNA sequence: TGCGCCAGCAGCCCCGGGACAGGGCCCTCCTACGAGCAGTACTTC. Protein sequence: CASSPGTGPSYEQYF. The chain recombines TRBV5-1 with TRBJ2-7; 9 bases fit TRBD1. CDR3 length: 15 residues. The V gene's germline CDR1 is SGHRS and CDR2 YFSETQ. Unmatched junction bases numbered 5, after V lost 4 bases and J lost 0 bases.

The chain couples TRBV9 to TRBJ2-3, with 8 bases matching TRBD2. This CDR3 spans 18 amino acids. Germline values: CDR1 SGDLS, CDR2 YYNGEE. The V and J ends lost 0 bases and 5 bases, in that order; junction bases with no gene match: 14. The CDR3 nucleotides read TGTGCCAGCAGCGTAGCTGGGAATAGCGGGGTCTCGAGAGATACGCAGTATTTT. Protein: CASSVAGNSGVSRDTQYF.

CDR3 nucleotide sequence: TGTGCCAGTAGTATAGCCTCTGGGGATCCGAGGGATGGCTACACCTTC. It codes for CASSIASGDPRDGYTF. The V gene is TRBV19, the J gene TRBJ1-2; D is unresolved. The CDR3 contains 16 residues. V was shortened by 1 base and J by 6 bases, with 18 bases between the two germline ends. The germline CDR1 and CDR2 sequences are LNHDA and SQIVND (reference sequence).

The chain recombines TRBV11-2 with TRBJ2-5, with D perhaps matching TRBD1 (6 bases). CDR3 length: 11 amino acids. V gave up 8 bases and J gave up 4 bases, with 8 bases separating them. Germline-derived CDR1 and CDR2 are SGHAT and FQNNGV. In DNA, the CDR3 is TGTGCCAGCCAACAGGGAGAGACCCAGTACTTC. Translating gives CASQQGETQYF.

The chain is built from TRBV18 and TRBJ2-1, with 12 bases identical to TRBD2. The length of the CDR3 is 21 residues. CDR1 and CDR2 (germline): KGHSH, LQKENI. V gave up 3 bases and J gave up 0 bases; unmatched junction bases: 15. In DNA form, the CDR3 reads TGTGCCAGCTCACCTACAGGACAGGCAGGACTAGCGGGGAGCTCCTACAATGAGCAGTTCTTC. It translates to CASSPTGQAGLAGSSYNEQFF.

This rearrangement joins TRBV7-9 to TRBJ1-5; 8 bases are shared with TRBD1. J lost 2 bases, V lost 4 bases, and 4 bases had no gene match. The CDR3 runs 15 residues. The germline gives CDR1 SEHNR, CDR2 FQNEAQ (reference sequence). CDR3 protein: CASSSDRERNQPQHF. CDR3 nucleotide sequence: TGTGCCAGCAGCTCGGACAGGGAGCGCAATCAGCCCCAGCATTTT.

CDR3 region: CASSLAEGAGEVQETQYF. The CDR3 region has the DNA TGCGCCAGCAGCTTGGCCGAGGGGGCAGGGGAGGTCCAAGAGACCCAGTACTTC. The V gene is TRBV5-1, the J gene TRBJ2-5; tentatively, D is TRBD1 (7 bases). The V end was cut by 0 bases, the J end by 1 base, with 19 bases between. The CDR3 runs 18 residues. Germline CDR1 reads SGHRS; CDR2 reads YFSETQ.

The chain is built from TRBV7-9 and TRBJ2-3, with unresolved D. V lost 4 bases and J lost 0, with 11 bases in between. The CDR3 sequence is 15 residues long. Germline V gene data show CDR1 as SEHNR and CDR2 as FQNEAQ (reference sequence). The CDR3 is CASSSDRLSTDTQYF. The CDR3 bases are TGTGCCAGCAGCTCCGACCGTCTTAGCACAGATACGCAGTATTTT.

Here the CDR3 DNA reads TGTGCCAGCCGTGGACAGGGAAGGCACACCTTC. Protein sequence: CASRGQGRHTF. The V and J genes are TRBV2 and TRBJ1-2; 8 nucleotides agree with TRBD1. Germline V gene lookup returns CDR1 SNHLY and CDR2 FYNNEI. The CDR3 has 11 residues. V lost 8 bases, J lost 12 bases, and 8 bases stayed unmatched.

This clone was counted a few times. The chain uses TRBV27 and TRBJ1-1; D unclear. Germline V gene lookup returns CDR1 MNHEY and CDR2 SMNVEV (reference sequence). This CDR3 has 16 residues. V was pared by 3 bases and J by 2 bases, with 16 bases between. CDR3 region: CASSFVRGTENTEAFF. The CDR3 DNA follows: TGTGCCAGCAGTTTTGTTCGGGGAACAGAAAACACTGAAGCTTTCTTT.

This sequence joins TRBV9 and TRBJ1-1, with D unresolved. The CDR3 loop spans 14 amino acids. CDR1 SGDLS and CDR2 YYNGEE come from the germline V gene. The V gene lost 0 bases and the J gene lost 3 bases, with 9 bases spanning the gap. CDR3 coding DNA: TGTGCCAGCAGCGTAGAATCCAGCTACACTGAAGCTTTCTTT. Translating it yields CASSVESSYTEAFF.

This chain joins TRBV27 and TRBJ2-7; unclear D gene. V was trimmed by 5 bases and J by 4 bases, leaving 9 bases between them. The V gene's germline CDR1 is MNHEY and CDR2 SMNVEV (reference sequence). The CDR3 spans 12 residues. The CDR3 sequence is CASSKVLYEQYF. DNA of the CDR3: TGTGCCAGCAGTAAAGTCTTGTACGAGCAGTACTTC.

This clone has a handful of counts. The J gene is TRBJ2-5, the V gene TRBV7-2; D not certain. CDR1 and CDR2 (germline): SGHTA, FQGNSA. The ends were cut back, 2 bases at V and 5 bases at J, with 6 bases in the middle. This CDR3 has 12 amino acids. The CDR3 here is CASSLSRETQYF. In nucleotides, the CDR3 is TGTGCCAGCAGCTTAAGTCGGGAGACCCAGTACTTC.

V gene TRBV5-4 combines with J gene TRBJ2-7, with 8 bases aligning to TRBD2. CDR1 SGHNT and CDR2 YYREEE come from the germline V gene (reference sequence). The CDR3 runs 13 residues. J was trimmed by 5 bases and V by 0 bases; bases with no gene match: 1. The chain's CDR3 is CASSLGGLDEQYF. DNA of the CDR3: TGTGCCAGCAGCTTGGGGGGACTAGACGAGCAGTACTTC.

The chain has TRBV27 and TRBJ1-2; 8 bases match TRBD1. Germline V gene data show CDR1 as MNHEY and CDR2 as SMNVEV (reference sequence). The CDR3 totals 15 residues. The junction had 10 bases not matched to a gene; V was cut back by 6 bases and J by 4 bases. DNA for the CDR3: TGTGCCAGCAGCAGACCGGGACAGGAGTTCTATGGCTACACCTTC. It codes for CASSRPGQEFYGYTF.